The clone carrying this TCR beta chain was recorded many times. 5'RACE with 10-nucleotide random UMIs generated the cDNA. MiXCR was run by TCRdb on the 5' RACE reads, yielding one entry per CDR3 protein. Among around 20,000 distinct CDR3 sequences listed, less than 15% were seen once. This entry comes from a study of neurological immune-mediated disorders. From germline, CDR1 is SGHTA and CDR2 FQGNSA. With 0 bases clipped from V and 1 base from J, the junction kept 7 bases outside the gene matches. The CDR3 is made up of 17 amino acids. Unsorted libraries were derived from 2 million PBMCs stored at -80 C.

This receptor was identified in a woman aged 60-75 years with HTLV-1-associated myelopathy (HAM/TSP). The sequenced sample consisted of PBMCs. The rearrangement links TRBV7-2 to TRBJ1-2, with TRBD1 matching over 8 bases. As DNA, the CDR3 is TGTGCCAGCAGCTTAGCGTATACAGGGGGGATTAACTATGGCTACACCTTC. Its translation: CASSLAYTGGINYGYTF. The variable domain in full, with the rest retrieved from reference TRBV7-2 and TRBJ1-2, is GAGVSQSPSNKVTEKGKDVELRCDPISGHTALYWYRQSLGQGLEFLIYFQGNSAPDKSGLPSDRFSAERTGGSVSTLTIQRTQQEDSAVYLCASSLAYTGGINYGYTFGSGTRLTVV.